The rows below give T cell receptor beta chains drawn from one sample of a study of tumor-infiltrating lymphocytes in oesophageal squamous cell carcinoma. Via MiXCR, TCRdb re-called the PCR reads, giving one row per CDR3 protein. The repertoire holds about 19,000 distinct CDR3 sequences, with more than 35% as singletons. Sequenced material: esophageal tumor tissue. The origin of the receptors is a male donor with esophageal squamous cell carcinoma. Both conserved end residues are part of each CDR3. The D gene is left open where the match is weak. Size values are once, few and many counts, or a class for expanded clones, and some rows have none.

cdr3_length j_call clone_size d_call v_call cdr3_nt cdr3_aa
14 TRBJ2-1 many . TRBV10-3 TGTGCCATCAATCAGGGAAACTCCTACAATGAGCAGTTCTTC CAINQGNSYNEQFF
12 TRBJ1-3 many . TRBV10-3 TGTGCCATCAGTGACCCCGGGAACACCATATATTTT CAISDPGNTIYF
14 TRBJ2-3 . TRBD2 TRBV7-2 TGTGCCAGCAGCCTAGCGGGTCGCACAGATACGCAGTATTTT CASSLAGRTDTQYF
15 TRBJ2-3 once TRBD1 TRBV7-2 TGTGCCAGCAGCTCTCGACAGGGGTCACTCACACCCCTCCACTTC CASSSRQGSLTPLHF
13 TRBJ2-7 . . TRBV7-2 TGTGCCAGCAGCTTAATGACAGCAGGCGAGCAGTACTTC CASSLMTAGEQYF
15 TRBJ2-1 . . TRBV12-3/TRBV12-4 TGTGCCAGCAGTTTAATGGGGAGCTCCTACAATGAGCAGTTCTTC CASSLMGSSYNEQFF
12 TRBJ2-1 . TRBD1 TRBV6-1 TGTGCCAGCAGTTCCCAGGGGGACGAGCAGTTCTTC CASSSQGDEQFF
15 TRBJ1-3 . . TRBV2 TGTGCCAGCAGCGGACGGCCCCACTCTGGAAACACCATATATTTT CASSGRPHSGNTIYF
13 TRBJ2-7 . . TRBV7-6 TGTGCCAGCAGCTTATCTTTGGGGAACGAGCAGTACTTC CASSLSLGNEQYF
14 TRBJ2-1 few TRBD2 TRBV12-3/TRBV12-4 TGTGCCAGCAGTTTTACGAGGCTAGCGGGCGAGCAGTTCTTC CASSFTRLAGEQFF
12 TRBJ2-4 . . TRBV6-5 TGTGCCAGCAGCCCTGATACCAGTTCTGAGTTCTTC CASSPDTSSEFF
13 TRBJ2-1 medium-sized . TRBV7-7 TGTGCTAGCAGCTTACGTCGAAACAATGAGCAGTTCTTC CASSLRRNNEQFF
13 TRBJ2-1 . . TRBV12-3/TRBV12-4 TGTGCCAGCAGTTTAAGTGGGCTTCTTAAGGAGTTCTTC CASSLSGLLKEFF
16 TRBJ2-2 . . TRBV6-5 TGTGCCAGCAGTGTTGAGGGTACTAATTCTGCCGGGGAGCTGTTTTTT CASSVEGTNSAGELFF
12 TRBJ1-1 . . TRBV7-8 TGTGCCAGCAGCGAGGGGCTCACTGAAGCTTTCTTT CASSEGLTEAFF
14 TRBJ2-1 . . TRBV7-6 TGTGCTAGCAGCTCCCATCCTACGGGGACTGAGCAGTTCTTC CASSSHPTGTEQFF
14 TRBJ2-1 . . TRBV7-9 TGTGCCAGCAGCTTAGCCGGGACCTACAATGAGCAGTTCTTC CASSLAGTYNEQFF
13 TRBJ2-1 few TRBD1 TRBV7-2 TGTGCCAGCAGCTTAGGGGAAGGGACAGCTCAGTTCTTC CASSLGEGTAQFF
15 TRBJ2-6 once . TRBV7-2 TGTGCCAGCAGCTCGCAGACCTCTGGGGCCAACGTCCTGACTTTC CASSSQTSGANVLTF
14 TRBJ2-3 . . TRBV7-3 TGTGCCAGCAGCCAAGGACTAAGCACAGATACGCAGTATTTT CASSQGLSTDTQYF
11 TRBJ2-5 . . TRBV7-9 TGTGCCTGTGGGCTCCAAGAGACCCAGTACTTC CACGLQETQYF
17 TRBJ1-5 many . TRBV27 TGTGCCAGCAGTTTAAAAAGCCCAGGGGCCTCAATCAAGCCCCAGCATTTT CASSLKSPGASIKPQHF
15 TRBJ2-1 medium-sized . TRBV18 TGTGCCAGCTCACTTTCTCCGGGAGAGAACAATGAGCAGTTCTTC CASSLSPGENNEQFF
12 TRBJ2-4 . . TRBV12-3/TRBV12-4 TGTGCCAGCAGTTTATCAGTATCCATTCAGTACTTC CASSLSVSIQYF
14 TRBJ2-1 large . TRBV12-3/TRBV12-4 TGTGCCAGCAGTTGGGCTAGCGTGTACAATGAGCAGTTCTTC CASSWASVYNEQFF
15 TRBJ2-7 . . TRBV7-6 TGTGCCAGCAGCTTAGGAGGTCTTCTGGTTGACGAGCAGTACTTC CASSLGGLLVDEQYF
13 TRBJ1-2 . . TRBV7-2 TGTGCCAGCAGCCTGGGACTGCAGTCGGGCTACACCTTC CASSLGLQSGYTF
10 TRBJ2-1 . . TRBV20-1 TGCAGTGCTAGAGTCGATGAGCAGTTCTTC CSARVDEQFF
13 TRBJ2-5 many TRBD2 TRBV5-4 TGTGCCAGCAGCTTCGGACTAGCAGAGACCCAGTACTTC CASSFGLAETQYF
16 TRBJ2-1 many TRBD2 TRBV18 TGTGCCAGCTCACCACTAGAGCGGGGTAGTCACAATGAGCAGTTCTTC CASSPLERGSHNEQFF
16 TRBJ2-1 few TRBD2 TRBV18 TGTGCCAGCTCACCCTCCCTGGCGGGGGGGGACAATGAGCAGTTCTTC CASSPSLAGGDNEQFF
18 TRBJ2-5 . TRBD2 TRBV10-1 TGCGCCAGCAGTGAGTCTCCGACTAGCGGGAGCCCCCAAGAGACCCAGTACTTC CASSESPTSGSPQETQYF
15 TRBJ2-7 . TRBD2 TRBV6-9 TGTGCCAGCAGTTACGGTGCAGCGGGACCCTACGAGCAGTACTTC CASSYGAAGPYEQYF
14 TRBJ2-5 few . TRBV7-8 TGTGCCAGCAGCTTAGGGTGGGTCAGGGAGACCCAGTACTTC CASSLGWVRETQYF
14 TRBJ2-7 medium-sized . TRBV28 TGTGCCAGCAGTTTGAGGGGACTTCTTTACGAGCAGTACTTC CASSLRGLLYEQYF
16 TRBJ1-5 many . TRBV10-2 TGCGCCAGCAGTGAGGCGAGGGGCGGGGGGCGGCAGCCCCAGCATTTT CASSEARGGGRQPQHF
15 TRBJ2-5 . . TRBV6-6 TGTGCCAGCAGTTACTCCGGTTTCGGCTACAATGAGCAGTACTTC CASSYSGFGYNEQYF
13 TRBJ2-7 . TRBD1 TRBV10-3 TGTGCCATGGCCGGGACAGGGTTTATCGAGCAGTACTTC CAMAGTGFIEQYF
14 TRBJ2-5 . TRBD1 TRBV5-1 TGCGCCAGCAGCTTCGACGGACAGGGGGAGACCCAGTACTTC CASSFDGQGETQYF
13 TRBJ1-2 . . TRBV11-2 TGTGCCAGCAGCTTAAGGCAGTTTAATGGCTACACCTTC CASSLRQFNGYTF
15 TRBJ2-4 few . TRBV7-9 TGTGCCAGCAGCATAGGAGCTTTTGCACAGACAATTCAGTACTTC CASSIGAFAQTIQYF
18 TRBJ2-7 . TRBD2 TRBV6-1 TGTGCCAGCAGTGTTGGGTTAGCGGGAGGTGGGGGAACTTACGAGCAGTACTTC CASSVGLAGGGGTYEQYF
14 TRBJ2-6 . TRBD2 TRBV6-1 TGTGCCAGCGAGCGGGAGTCCGGGGCCAACGTCCTGACTTTC CASERESGANVLTF
13 TRBJ2-3 few . TRBV20-1 TGCAGTGCTAGGCCTGTGGGGGTTATTACGCAGTATTTT CSARPVGVITQYF
14 TRBJ2-1 many TRBD2 TRBV3-1 TGTGCCAGCAGTCCCGGACTAGCGGGAACTGAGCAGTTCTTC CASSPGLAGTEQFF